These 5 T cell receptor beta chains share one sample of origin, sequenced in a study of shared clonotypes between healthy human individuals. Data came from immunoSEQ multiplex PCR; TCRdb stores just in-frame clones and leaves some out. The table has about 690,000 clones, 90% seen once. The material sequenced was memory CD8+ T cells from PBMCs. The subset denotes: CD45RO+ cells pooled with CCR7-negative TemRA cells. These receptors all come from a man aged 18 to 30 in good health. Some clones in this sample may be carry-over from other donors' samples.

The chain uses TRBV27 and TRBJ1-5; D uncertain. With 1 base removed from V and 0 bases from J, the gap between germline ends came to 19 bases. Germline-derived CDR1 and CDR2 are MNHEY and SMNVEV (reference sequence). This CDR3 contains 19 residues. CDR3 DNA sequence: TGTGCCAGCAGTTTATTAGGAGGCGCACGAGTTTATAGCAATCAGCCCCAGCATTTT. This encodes CASSLLGGARVYSNQPQHF.

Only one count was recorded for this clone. The CDR3 is CASSLILAVGTGELFF. CDR3 nucleotides: TGTGCCAGCAGTTTAATACTAGCGGTCGGCACCGGGGAGCTGTTTTTT. The chain combines TRBV27 with TRBJ2-2; 8 bases fit TRBD2. The CDR3 totals 16 residues. Germline assignment: CDR1 MNHEY and CDR2 SMNVEV (reference sequence). The J segment lost 4 bases and the V segment lost 2 bases, leaving 6 bases of the junction unmatched.

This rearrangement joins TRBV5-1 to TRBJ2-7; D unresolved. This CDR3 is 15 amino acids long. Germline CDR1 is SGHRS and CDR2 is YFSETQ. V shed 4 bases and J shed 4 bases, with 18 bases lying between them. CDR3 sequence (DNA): TGCGCCAGCAGCGACCCTCCGACGGAGTCGTACGAGCAGTACTTC. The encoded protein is CASSDPPTESYEQYF.

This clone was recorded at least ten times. CDR3 DNA sequence: TGTGCCAGCAGTGAATGGAGGGCTAGCGCCCAAGAGACCCAGTACTTC. This gives the protein CASSEWRASAQETQYF. The chain has TRBV2 and TRBJ2-5, with TRBD2 as a possible D gene (6 bases). The CDR3 totals 16 residues. V was clipped by 2 bases and J by 1 base, with 14 bases between them. Germline loops: CDR1 SNHLY, CDR2 FYNNEI.

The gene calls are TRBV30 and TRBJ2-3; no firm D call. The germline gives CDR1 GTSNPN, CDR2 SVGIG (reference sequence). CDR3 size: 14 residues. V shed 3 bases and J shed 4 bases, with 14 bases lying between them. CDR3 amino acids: CAWSARASSDTQYF. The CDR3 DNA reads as TGTGCCTGGAGCGCCAGAGCGTCTTCAGATACGCAGTATTTT.